This T cell receptor beta chain was recovered during a study of T-cell reconstitution after alpha-beta-depleted transplantation in children. CDR1 LNHDA and CDR2 SQIVND come from the germline V gene (reference sequence). V dropped 6 bases and J dropped 5; count of bases not matched to a gene: 8. The CDR3 runs to 14 residues. This clonotype came up many times. Unique molecular identifiers were used to barcode this TCRbeta library. TCRdb called the PCR reads again in MiXCR, with one record for every CDR3 protein. The sample lists 420,000 or so distinct CDR3 sequences; around 9.9% were seen once. This receptor was identified in a human donor who donated a stem cell graft to a child with acute myeloid leukemia. Sequenced material: PBMCs from the stem cell graft donor, taken from the stem cell graft. The V and J genes are TRBV19 and TRBJ1-1; 8 bases are shared with TRBD1. CDR3 region: CASRPDRGGTEAFF. The CDR3 DNA reads as TGTGCCAGTAGACCCGACAGGGGAGGGACTGAAGCTTTCTTT.